This T cell receptor beta chain was identified in a study of blood T cell repertoires in COVID-19 (dated by TCRdb to the early 2020s). Regarding the study in general: Samples covering the acute and convalescent phases of COVID-19 were provided by collaborators in the United States, Italy and Spain. Subjects who had been exposed to COVID-19, were actively infected with it, or had recovered from it provided the deeply sampled blood TCRbeta repertoires that made up the dataset. A freely available public database, intended as a resource for researchers studying the immune response to SARS-CoV-2, is where the repertoires were released. Where available, HLA class I and class II types were obtained from metadata supplied by the sample provider rather than from assay-based typing. Samples were obtained from the ongoing ImmuneRACE study (first 160 participants) and from over a thousand subjects provided by 6 global collaborators. The prospective study material was composed of cDNA or gDNA derived from T cells, B-cell-depleted T cells, or PBMCs. Nearly every sample came with metadata listing a de-identified subject ID, COVID-19 status, age in years and sex.

Collaborating institutions collected whole blood in K2EDTA tubes following their own protocols. For TCRbeta analysis, collaborators shipped samples in one of three forms: frozen whole blood, isolated PBMCs, or DNA extracted from either of those sample types. The immunoSEQ Assay, a bias-controlled multiplex PCR, was used to amplify TCRbeta CDR3 regions from genomic DNA. The original pipeline was this. Within the assay, amplification of reference gene primers was used to estimate how many nucleated cells each sample contained. Sequence reads were collapsed and filtered to measure the absolute abundance of every unique TCRbeta CDR3 rearrangement. Productive Simpson clonality was computed per sample as the square root of Simpson's diversity index over productive rearrangements. As stored in TCRdb, this immuneACCESS dataset retains in-frame rearrangements with V and J assigned. A fraction of the clones does not appear; measured against another copy, unresolved V genes explain less than half of the discrepancy, and the remainder lacks a known reason. That table is the source of V, J and clone size, and D and trimming were worked out from the DNA. This sample holds about 69,000 clones; nearly 80% were observed only once. Clones ranked in the top ten supply roughly 44% of the sample.

What the work shows at the level of the full study, not this receptor alone: The quantity of clinical and demographic metadata differed by source and by participant and was supplied without curation.

V and J are trimmed by 4 bases and 4 bases, and the gene matches miss 6 bases of the junction. The germline V gene gives CDR1 as MNHEY and CDR2 as SVGEGT. Taken from cysteine to phenylalanine, the CDR3 has 14 residues. Only CDR3 DNA is held: 42 bases, read in frame from base 1. On this clone: The antigen this receptor binds is unknown. No base quality information exists; no much larger clone differs at one position.

This sequence uses TRBV6-2 or TRBV6-3 and TRBJ2-5; 7 central bases correspond to TRBD2. The sequence came from a human donor in a cohort sampled during active COVID-19. The sequencing input was peripheral blood. CDR3 sequence: CASSSLRGRETQYF. Here is the DNA: TGTGCCAGCAGTTCCCTGCGGGGGAGAGAGACCCAGTACTTC.